These T cell receptor beta chains were read from a single sample in a study of blood T cells in healthy people across ages. TCRdb fed the 5' RACE reads into MiXCR, producing one record per CDR3 protein. The sample holds 1.5 million or so distinct CDR3 sequences, around 39% seen once. The specimen was blood. The source of these receptors is a woman aged 18-35 years in good health. Each CDR3 is given with its conserved first and last residue. The D gene is left open where the match is weak. A row's size may be missing; if present it is once, few, many or a size class.

>many|TRBJ2-5|TRBV28|.
TGTGCCAGCAGTTTAGACTGGACCCAGTACTTC
CASSLDWTQYF
>few|TRBJ2-3|TRBV6-2/TRBV6-3|.
TGTGCCAGCGGCCCCCACCAAGGAGACTCTAGCACAGATACGCAGTATTTT
CASGPHQGDSSTDTQYF
>.|TRBJ2-1|TRBV11-2|TRBD1
TGTGCCAGCAGCTTAGCCCCCGGGACAGGGGGTTCGAATGAGCAGTTCTTC
CASSLAPGTGGSNEQFF
>.|TRBJ1-2|TRBV6-6|TRBD1
TGTGCCAGCAGTTACGCTGGACAGGTGGGAAACTATGGCTACACCTTC
CASSYAGQVGNYGYTF
>many|TRBJ2-7|TRBV29-1|.
TGCAGCGCCTATAACAGAGGAGAGCAGTACTTC
CSAYNRGEQYF
>.|TRBJ1-2|TRBV6-1|.
TGTGCCAGCAGGCAGGACGGATCCTATGGCTACACCTTC
CASRQDGSYGYTF
>.|TRBJ1-2|TRBV7-9|.
TGTGCCAGCAGGGCAACAGGGAACTATGACTACACCTTC
CASRATGNYDYTF
>.|TRBJ1-6|TRBV27|.
TGTGCCAGCAGGGCTGGAGTCACCTATAATTCACCCCTCCACTTT
CASRAGVTYNSPLHF
>once|TRBJ2-6|TRBV5-1|.
TGCGCCAGCAGAGGGGCGCCTGTCTCTGGGGCCAACGTCCTGACTTTC
CASRGAPVSGANVLTF
>.|TRBJ1-1|TRBV28|.
TGTGCCAGCAGTCCCCCGACAGAGCTACCTTTCTTT
CASSPPTELPFF
>once|TRBJ1-4|TRBV7-9|.
TGTGCCAGCAGGATGGGCAGGGGTAATGAAAAACTGTTTTTT
CASRMGRGNEKLFF
>.|TRBJ1-5|TRBV27|.
TGTGCCAGCAGTGTACTCCGAGGAGGGCCCCAGCATTTT
CASSVLRGGPQHF
>few|TRBJ2-7|TRBV5-1|.
TGCGCCAGCAGCTTGGGGGACTGGACCTCCTACGAGCAGTACTTC
CASSLGDWTSYEQYF
>few|TRBJ2-1|TRBV9|.
TGTGCCAGCAGCGCCCCCCCTGACTCGAGGCTGTTCTTC
CASSAPPDSRLFF
>.|TRBJ2-1|TRBV5-6|.
TGTGCCAGCAGCTTGGAGACATCGGGCGGCGAGCAGTTCTTC
CASSLETSGGEQFF
>.|TRBJ2-7|TRBV2|.
TGTGCCAGCAGTACTACGGAGCAGTACTTC
CASSTTEQYF
>.|TRBJ2-1|TRBV29-1|.
TGCAGCTCCATGGGGACAGCGGGCCCAGCCTACAATGAGCAGTTCTTC
CSSMGTAGPAYNEQFF
>.|TRBJ2-7|TRBV6-5|.
TGTGCCAGCACCGGAACGGCCTACGAGCAGTACTTC
CASTGTAYEQYF
>many|TRBJ2-1|TRBV6-5|.
TGTGCCAGCAAACCTTCCTCCTACAATGAGCAGTTCTTC
CASKPSSYNEQFF
>.|TRBJ2-7|TRBV20-1|.
TGCAGTGCTAGAGTGCCCAGGGGTACCTACGAGCAGTACTTC
CSARVPRGTYEQYF
>few|TRBJ2-7|TRBV6-5|.
TGTGCCAGCAGGCTCCCGGGGAGCTCCTACAATGAGCAGTACTTC
CASRLPGSSYNEQYF
>.|TRBJ1-5|TRBV20-1|.
TGCAGTGCTAGAGATTTCGGACCTGGGTATCAGCCCCAGCATTTT
CSARDFGPGYQPQHF
>few|TRBJ2-6|TRBV7-3|.
TGTGCCAGCAGCTTATACCCCAGGGAGAGCTCTGGGGCCAACGTCCTGACTTTC
CASSLYPRESSGANVLTF
>few|TRBJ1-5|TRBV6-1|.
TGTGCCAGCAGTGAATCGGACGAGTGGTTTCAGCCCCAGCATTTT
CASSESDEWFQPQHF
>few|TRBJ2-4|TRBV6-6|.
TGTGCCAGCAGTTACCCCTCCCCAGGGCTAGCCAAAAACATTCAGTACTTC
CASSYPSPGLAKNIQYF
>few|TRBJ2-1|TRBV2|.
TGTGCCAGCAGTGACATACAGGCGAGCTCCTACAATGAGCAGTTCTTC
CASSDIQASSYNEQFF
>many|TRBJ1-5|TRBV2|TRBD1
TGTGCCAGCAGTAACGACAGGGGTAATCAGCCCCAGCATTTT
CASSNDRGNQPQHF
>few|TRBJ1-5|TRBV29-1|.
TGCAGCGTCCGACAAGATAGCAATCAGCCCCAGCATTTT
CSVRQDSNQPQHF
>.|TRBJ2-1|TRBV20-1|.
TGCAGGGTTCAAGCTCCGGGTAATGAGCAGTTCTTC
CRVQAPGNEQFF
>.|TRBJ2-7|TRBV12-5|.
TGTGCTAGTGGTTTGGTAGAGTCCTACGAGCAGTACTTC
CASGLVESYEQYF
>few|TRBJ2-1|TRBV29-1|.
TGCAGCGTCCGCACCAGCGATGAGCAGTTCTTC
CSVRTSDEQFF
>few|TRBJ2-3|TRBV27|.
TGTGCCAGCAGCCGGAGCGACAGGCGCTACACAGATACGCAGTATTTT
CASSRSDRRYTDTQYF
>few|TRBJ2-3|TRBV5-1|.
TGCGCCAGCACTTCGGATCCGCATTTAGATACGCAGTATTTT
CASTSDPHLDTQYF
>.|TRBJ2-7|TRBV6-1|.
TGTGCCAGCAGTTCCTTAACTACCGAGCAGTACTTC
CASSSLTTEQYF
>.|TRBJ1-1|TRBV6-6|.
TGTGCCAGCAATCCTCTGGGGGCAAGAACTGAAGCTTTCTTT
CASNPLGARTEAFF
>.|TRBJ2-7|TRBV20-1|.
TGCAGTGCTAGCTCGGGCCACCCCTACGAGCGGTACTTC
CSASSGHPYERYF